The 26 T cell receptor beta chains reported below all come from one sample, sequenced in a study of blood T cell repertoires in COVID-19. Sequenced by immunoSEQ multiplex PCR; TCRdb stores in-frame clones only, minus some. This sample has roughly 260,000 clones, with roughly nine tenths found just once. The sequenced sample consisted of PBMCs or T cells enriched from blood (not recorded which). The receptors stem from a woman in her late teens or twenties who had recovered from COVID-19.

This sequence joins TRBV3-1 (or the pseudogene TRBV3-2) and TRBJ2-7; 12 bases align to TRBD2. Germline V lookup: CDR1 LGHDT, CDR2 YNNKEL (reference sequence). The CDR3 runs to 15 residues. V shed 4 bases and J 3 bases; nucleotides not matched to a gene: 4. This chain's CDR3 is CASSPTSGGDYEQYF. Written as DNA, the CDR3 is TGTGCCAGCAGCCCGACTAGCGGGGGAGACTACGAGCAGTACTTC.

This chain joins TRBV7-6 and TRBJ1-1; TRBD1 matches 9 bases. The CDR3 length is 15 residues. CDR1 and CDR2 from the germline V gene are SGHVS and FNYEAQ. Trimming at V came to 8 bases and at J to 1 base, leaving 8 bases not matched to a gene. The CDR3 region is CASSAGTGSNTEAFF. As DNA, the CDR3 is TGTGCCAGCTCCGCAGGGACAGGGTCGAACACTGAAGCTTTCTTT.

This clone is a singleton in its sample. V and J are TRBV10-3 and TRBJ2-7, with 9 bases matching TRBD2. Germline V gene sequence: CDR1 ENHRY, CDR2 SYGVKD. The CDR3 has 15 residues. The V segment lost 0 bases and the J segment 5 bases; nucleotides outside the gene matches: 5. The CDR3, as DNA: TGTGCCATCAGTGAGTCGGGGGCGGGAGGGGACGAGCAGTACTTC. It translates to CAISESGAGGDEQYF.

The rearrangement links TRBV2 to TRBJ1-2; TRBD1 agrees at 12 bases. Trimming took 7 bases from V and 2 from J; bases not matched to a gene: 2. Looked up from germline, CDR1 is SNHLY and CDR2 is FYNNEI. The CDR3 extends over 14 amino acids. DNA for the CDR3: TGTGCCAGCAAGGGGACAGGGGGCAACTATGGCTACACCTTC. Residues: CASKGTGGNYGYTF.

The chain joins TRBV4-1 to TRBJ2-7, with D hard to call. This CDR3 has 15 residues. Germline V lookup: CDR1 MGHRA, CDR2 YSYEKL. The V and J ends lost 1 base and 3 bases respectively, with 13 bases between them. The CDR3 reads CASSQGPSGYYEQYF. In DNA form, the CDR3 reads TGCGCCAGCAGCCAAGGGCCATCGGGTTACTACGAGCAGTACTTC.

This chain links TRBV6-5 with TRBJ1-5; D remains ambiguous. The ends were cut back, 8 bases at V and 6 bases at J, with 11 bases in the middle. The germline CDR1 and CDR2 sequences are MNHEY and SVGAGI. The CDR3 is made up of 12 amino acids. The CDR3 region is CASGRERQPQHF. Written as DNA, the CDR3 is TGTGCCAGCGGACGGGAACGTCAGCCCCAGCATTTT.

This chain joins TRBV18 and TRBJ1-4; D not certain. V was pared by 2 bases and J by 0 bases, with 16 bases between. The V gene's germline CDR1 is KGHSH and CDR2 LQKENI. This CDR3 contains 18 residues. CDR3 bases: TGTGCCAGCTCACCATTGACCGTACTTGCGGCAACTAATGAAAAACTGTTTTTT. Its translation: CASSPLTVLAATNEKLFF.

The V gene is TRBV5-5, the J gene TRBJ2-6, with 7 positions matching TRBD1. The CDR3 has 18 residues. Trimming cost V 1 base and J 0 bases; bases outside gene matches: 7. Per germline, CDR1 SGHKS and CDR2 YYEKEE (reference sequence). The CDR3 nucleotides read TGTGCCAGCAGCTTGACGGGACAGTTTAGCTCTGGGGCCAACGTCCTGACTTTC. This codes for CASSLTGQFSSGANVLTF.

J is TRBJ1-1 and V is TRBV30; 8 nucleotides match TRBD1. This CDR3 is 12 amino acids long. CDR1 GTSNPN and CDR2 SVGIG come from the germline V gene (reference sequence). After removal of 5 bases from V and 4 bases from J, the junction contained 3 bases not matched to a gene. This CDR3 reads CAWLTGGTEAFF. CDR3 sequence (DNA): TGTGCCTGGCTAACAGGGGGCACTGAAGCTTTCTTT.

The rearrangement links TRBV27 to TRBJ1-6; unclear D gene. This CDR3 has 13 residues. In germline, CDR1 is MNHEY, CDR2 SMNVEV (reference sequence). The V end lost 5 bases, the J end lost 9 bases, and 11 bases lay between the germline ends. The CDR3 region has the DNA TGTGCCAGCAGTCCGGGAGGGTCTTCACCCCTCCACTTT. Amino acid sequence: CASSPGGSSPLHF.

The V and J genes are TRBV2 and TRBJ1-1; TRBD1 matches 10 bases. Looked up from germline, CDR1 is SNHLY and CDR2 is FYNNEI. The length of the CDR3 is 18 residues. V shed 4 bases and J 4 bases; nucleotides not matched to a gene: 15. The CDR3 sequence: CASSGGSGTGDWGTEAFF. For the CDR3, the DNA is TGTGCCAGCAGTGGAGGATCCGGGACAGGGGATTGGGGCACTGAAGCTTTCTTT.

The gene calls are TRBV6-5 and TRBJ2-1; maybe TRBD2 (6 bases). There are 15 residues in the CDR3. V lost 4 bases and J 6 bases, leaving 16 bases between the germline ends. Germline assignment: CDR1 MNHEY and CDR2 SVGAGI. The CDR3 DNA is TGTGCCAGCAGTTCACGGGACTCCCATCCCAATGAGCAGTTCTTC. This translates into CASSSRDSHPNEQFF.

Regarding this clone: In the same sample, other DNA sequences code for this CDR3. The chain is built from TRBV19 and TRBJ2-7; 10 bases line up with TRBD1. The trim removed 5 bases at V and 3 bases at J, leaving 4 bases unmatched. The CDR3 is 14 amino acids. The germline CDR1 and CDR2 sequences are LNHDA and SQIVND (reference sequence). The CDR3 reads CASSPRTGGYEQYF. The CDR3 DNA reads TGTGCCAGTAGTCCTCGGACAGGGGGCTACGAGCAGTACTTC.

CDR3: CASSGRPGATAQFF. CDR3 DNA sequence: TGCGCCAGCAGTGGCAGACCGGGAGCCACAGCGCAGTTCTTC. The rearrangement links TRBV10-2 to TRBJ2-1, with a weak D call TRBD2 (6 bases). Trimming removed 4 bases at V and 12 bases at J, with 19 bases between. Germline V gene sequence: CDR1 WSHSY, CDR2 SAAADI. CDR3 length: 14 residues.

V is TRBV27 and J is TRBJ1-5; possible D gene TRBD1, 6 bases. The germline CDR1 and CDR2 sequences are MNHEY and SMNVEV (reference sequence). Between the trimmed V and J ends, which lost 5 bases and 6 bases, there was a span of 17 bases. This CDR3 has 15 amino acids. DNA of the CDR3: TGTGCCAGCAGTCCTTACAGGGAACAAGGTCAGCCCCAGCATTTT. This codes for CASSPYREQGQPQHF.

The chain combines TRBV19 with TRBJ2-4; the D is unclear. V shed 6 bases and J shed 0 bases, with 6 bases lying between them. Germline V gives CDR1 LNHDA, CDR2 SQIVND (reference sequence). CDR3 length equals 13 residues. The CDR3 DNA is TGTGCCAGTAGACACAGAGCCAAAAACATTCAGTACTTC. As protein: CASRHRAKNIQYF.

V usage is TRBV7-9 and J usage is TRBJ2-1; D is perhaps TRBD2 (5 bases). Germline V gene lookup returns CDR1 SEHNR and CDR2 FQNEAQ (reference sequence). The CDR3 is made up of 18 amino acids. Trimming cost V 6 bases and J 0 bases, with 21 bases left between them. The CDR3 is CASRHQRPGSISYNEQFF. CDR3 DNA sequence: TGTGCCAGCAGACACCAGAGGCCGGGAAGTATCTCCTACAATGAGCAGTTCTTC. Full variable domain (outside the CDR3, taken from reference TRBV7-9 and TRBJ2-1): DTGVSQNPRHKITKRGQNVTFRCDPISEHNRLYWYRQTLGQGPEFLTYFQNEAQLEKSRLLSDRFSAERPKGSFSTLEIQRTEQGDSAMYLCASRHQRPGSISYNEQFFGPGTRLTVL.

The genes are TRBV4-2 and TRBJ2-3, with TRBD1 matching over 10 bases. Germline V gives CDR1 LGHNA, CDR2 YNFKEQ. The CDR3 extends over 15 amino acids. Losses at the gene ends were 4 bases for V and 6 bases for J; bases not matched to a gene: 7. Here the CDR3 reads CASSLGGQGRDTQYF. The CDR3 DNA reads as TGTGCCAGCAGCCTTGGGGGACAGGGGAGGGATACGCAGTATTTT.

This clone has just one count. The chain couples TRBV15 to TRBJ1-5, with TRBD1 matching over 10 bases. V trimming: 6 bases; J trimming: 5 bases; junction bases outside the gene matches: 4. In germline, CDR1 is LNHNV, CDR2 YYDKDF (reference sequence). This CDR3 spans 14 amino acids. The CDR3 nucleotides read TGTGCCACCAGACCCGGGACAGGGGATCAGCCCCAGCATTTT. Residues: CATRPGTGDQPQHF.

This chain links TRBV5-1 with TRBJ1-6; D gene uncertain. V shed 3 bases and J shed 7 bases, with 11 bases lying between them. CDR1 SGHRS and CDR2 YFSETQ come from the germline V gene. The CDR3 extends over 14 amino acids. CDR3: CASSSGVGNSPLHF. The CDR3 DNA sequence: TGCGCCAGCAGCTCGGGAGTCGGAAATTCACCCCTCCACTTT.

This clone was seen a few times. The genes are TRBV5-5 and TRBJ1-6; 7 bases line up with TRBD1. Unmatched junction bases numbered 19, after V lost 4 bases and J lost 9 bases. This CDR3 comprises 18 residues. Germline V gene sequence: CDR1 SGHKS, CDR2 YYEKEE (reference sequence). CDR3 sequence reads: CASSLRPGTALSGSPLHF. In DNA form, the CDR3 reads TGTGCCAGCAGCCTTCGCCCCGGGACAGCCCTTTCGGGTTCACCCCTCCACTTT.

A single count supports this clone. The chain is built from TRBV28 and TRBJ1-6; D might be TRBD1 (6 bases). CDR3 length: 16 amino acids. The germline V gene encodes CDR1 MDHEN and CDR2 SYDVKM. V was trimmed by 10 bases and J by 0 bases, leaving 16 bases between them. Here the CDR3 reads CATTDGGFSYNSPLHF. The CDR3 region has the DNA TGTGCCACCACAGATGGGGGCTTCTCCTATAATTCACCCCTCCACTTT.

This rearrangement joins TRBV15 to TRBJ1-1; D is unclear. CDR1 is LNHNV, CDR2 YYDKDF, per germline (reference sequence). The V end lost 3 bases, the J end lost 5 bases, and 10 bases lay between the germline ends. The CDR3 totals 13 residues. The CDR3 bases are TGTGCCACCAGCAGGGGCAGAACTACTGAAGCTTTCTTT. Its translation is CATSRGRTTEAFF.

This clone turned up a few times. J is TRBJ1-2 and V is TRBV3-1 (or the pseudogene TRBV3-2), with no clear D. Germline lookup yields CDR1 LGHDT and CDR2 YNNKEL (reference sequence). V dropped 3 bases and J dropped 7 bases, with 24 bases sitting between them. The CDR3 has 17 residues. Written as DNA, the CDR3 is TGTGCCAGCAGCCAGTCCCCGGTCTGGCCGGAGGGAGGTGGCTACACCTTC. Translated, it gives CASSQSPVWPEGGGYTF.

This sequence joins TRBV24-1 and TRBJ2-1; perhaps TRBD1 as D (5 bases). Deletions cut 10 bases from V and 5 bases from J, with 11 bases between. From germline, CDR1 is KGHDR and CDR2 SFDVKD. The CDR3 has 12 amino acids. CDR3 amino acids: CATTARNNEQFF. CDR3 nucleotides: TGTGCCACGACAGCGAGGAACAATGAGCAGTTCTTC.

The J gene is TRBJ2-7, the V gene TRBV20-1, with D perhaps TRBD2 (5 bases). CDR1 and CDR2 (germline): DFQATT, SNEGSKA (reference sequence). This CDR3 comprises 15 residues. With 3 bases removed from V and 1 base from J, the gap between germline ends came to 16 bases. The CDR3 is CSASPTLLGSYEQYF. The CDR3 region has the DNA TGCAGTGCTAGTCCCACCTTACTAGGATCCTACGAGCAGTACTTC.